This T cell receptor beta chain was obtained from a study of blood T cells in healthy people across ages. Looked up from germline, CDR1 is MNHEY and CDR2 is SVGAGI. CDR3 length: 13 amino acids. The donors, healthy Caucasians from Russia, were aged roughly 6 to 95. A J-beta primer mix and a sample-barcoded 5' primer were used in a second PCR of roughly 6 to 11 cycles. One entry per CDR3 protein results from TCRdb running MiXCR on the 5' RACE reads. The sample gives around 990,000 distinct CDR3 sequences, under 40% of which show up once; roughly 13% is in the top ten. Concerning this clonotype itself: One base away lies a much larger clone, so this may be a sequencing read error.

This chain links TRBV6-5 with TRBJ2-6; no definite D call. The sequence derives from a man aged 18 to 29 in good health. The sample comprised blood. The CDR3 sequence is CATGSSGTNVLTF. The CDR3, as DNA: TGTGCTACCGGGTCGTCTGGGACCAACGTCCTGACTTTC.